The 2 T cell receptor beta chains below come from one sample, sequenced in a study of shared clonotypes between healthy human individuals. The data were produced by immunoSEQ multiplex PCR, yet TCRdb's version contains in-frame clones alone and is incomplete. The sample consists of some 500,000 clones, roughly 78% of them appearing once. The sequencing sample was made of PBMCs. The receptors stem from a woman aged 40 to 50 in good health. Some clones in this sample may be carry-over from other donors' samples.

CDR3 bases: TGCGCCAGCAGCCACCTACTAGCGGGAAGTAGCACCGGGGAGCTGTTTTTT. The encoded protein is CASSHLLAGSSTGELFF. The chain joins TRBV4-1 to TRBJ2-2, with 10 nucleotides matching TRBD2. Germline trimming cut 3 bases from V and 4 bases from J; bases unmatched to any gene: 8. The CDR3 contains 17 residues. From germline, CDR1 is MGHRA and CDR2 YSYEKL.

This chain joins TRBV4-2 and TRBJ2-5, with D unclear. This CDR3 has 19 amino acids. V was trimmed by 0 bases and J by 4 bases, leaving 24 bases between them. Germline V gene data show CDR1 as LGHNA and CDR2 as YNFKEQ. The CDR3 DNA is TGTGCCAGCAGCCAAGATGCGTTCGCAAAGGACCGACGGAGAGAGACCCAGTACTTC. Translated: CASSQDAFAKDRRRETQYF.